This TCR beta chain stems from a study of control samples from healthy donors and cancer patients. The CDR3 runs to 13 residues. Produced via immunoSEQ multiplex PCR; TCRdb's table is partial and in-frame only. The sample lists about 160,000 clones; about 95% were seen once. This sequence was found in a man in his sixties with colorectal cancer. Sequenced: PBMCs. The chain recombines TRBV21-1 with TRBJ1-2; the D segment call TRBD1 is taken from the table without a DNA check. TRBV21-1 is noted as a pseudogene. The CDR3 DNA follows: TGTGCCAGCAGCAGACAGGGGGCCAGTGGCTACACCTTC. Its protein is CASSRQGASGYTF.